This T cell receptor beta chain was obtained from a study of CD8+ T cells in alopecia areata. Study background: Tofacitinib therapy took 6 to 18 months; 6 months off drug came after.

As to treatment: oral pan-JAK inhibitor, 5-10 mg twice daily. It was from alopecia areata patients that lesional scalp punch biopsies and peripheral blood were collected. Study-wide results and limits: Many expanded lesional clones persisted in scalp and blood during tofacitinib. Especially in alopecia totalis/universalis, lesional scalp showed greater clonality than normal scalp did.

Deletions cut 0 bases from V and 0 bases from J, with 10 bases between. Germline values: CDR1 MGHRA, CDR2 YSYEKL. The CDR3 runs to 16 residues. On this clone: The antigen is not known.

Extraction and reverse transcription of RNA yielded cDNA as the sequencing template. Profiling relied on immunoSEQ multiplex PCR, and the TCRdb table lists in-frame clones only, not all of them. The repertoire holds around 99,000 clones, with 84% as singletons. This TCR was recovered from a human donor with alopecia areata. The V and J genes are TRBV4-1 and TRBJ2-3, with no clear D. The specimen was CD8+ T cells sorted from blood, collected at week 24, from a patient treated with tofacitinib. CDR3 amino acids: CASSQEFSLSTDTQYF. CDR3 DNA: TGCGCCAGCAGCCAAGAATTCTCCCTAAGCACAGATACGCAGTATTTT.